This TCR beta chain originates from a study of OX40 agonist ivuxolimab in advanced cancers. Looking at the study overall: Ivuxolimab was an agonistic, fully human IgG2 monoclonal antibody directed against OX40 (CD134), a costimulatory receptor. Intravenous ivuxolimab was administered to patients every 2 weeks at six dose levels: 0.01, 0.1, 0.3, 1.5, 3 and 10 mg/kg. Of the roughly 52 dose-escalation patients, hepatocellular carcinoma was present in 19, melanoma in around 15, renal cell carcinoma in 9 and head and neck cancer in 9. The dose-escalation cohort was about 87% male with a mean age of roughly 62 years, ranging from roughly 23 to 90. Prior anti-PD-1, anti-PD-L1 or anti-CTLA-4 therapy was permitted, and checkpoint inhibitors had been received by roughly 40% of dose-escalation patients. Partial responses were achieved by three dose-escalation patients, of whom one had hepatocellular carcinoma and two had cutaneous melanoma. Peripheral TCRbeta sequencing was intended to test whether TCR sequence diversity was altered and clonal T-cell expansion was caused by ivuxolimab. The paper reports the monotherapy dose-escalation portion (N = 52 patients) of the phase I ivuxolimab trial.

To sequence the TCRbeta CDR3 region, genomic DNA was isolated from the sorted cells. The immunoSEQ Assay was used to sequence the TCRbeta CDR3 regions. Entries here come from immuneACCESS through TCRdb and include only in-frame sequences with V and J called. Some clones fail to appear in such tables; in the studies checked, an unresolved V gene covers under half of the shortfall, and the cause of the remainder is unknown. The sample contains 82,000 or so clones, roughly 92% of them found a single time. The leading ten clones occupy about 0.6% of the sample. Comment on this clone: Its binding antigen is unknown. It has no much larger one-base neighbor in the sample; base qualities were not kept.

The trial excluded patients who had a history of autoimmune disease or were on systemic immunosuppression. Peripheral blood for TCR sequencing was collected from all dose cohorts at baseline, on cycle 4 day 1, and on cycle 7 day 1. Samples came from an open-label, multicenter, first-in-human phase I dose-escalation trial of ivuxolimab. The trial enrolled adults with locally advanced or metastatic head and neck squamous cell, hepatocellular, melanoma or renal cell carcinoma. Before TCR sequencing, CD4+ T cells and CD8+ T cells were sorted from peripheral blood as separate populations. V sheds 6 bases and J sheds 4 bases, leaving 14 bases between their ends. Reading the germline V gene (reference sequence) gives CDR1 MNHEY and CDR2 SMNVEV. The CDR3 starts with the cysteine, ends with the phenylalanine, and has 14 residues. The DNA shown is the 42-base CDR3, in frame from base 1. The paper as a whole reports these results and caveats: In the 0.1-3.0 mg/kg groups, partial responders had among the lowest normalized peripheral clonal expansion, particularly in CD8+ T cells. On average, CD8+ T cells showed more expanded clones than CD4+ T cells after ivuxolimab. The antigen specificity of the peripheral T cells that underwent clonal expansion was not determined. Low levels of normalized T-cell clonal expansion were also seen in some patients who did not respond. Clonal expansion of both CD4+ and CD8+ blood T cells was observed from baseline to week 6 at doses 0.1 to 3.0 mg/kg.

This specimen consisted of CD4+ or CD8+ T cells sorted from blood, obtained in a trial of the OX40 agonist ivuxolimab. The chain joins TRBV27 to TRBJ2-3, and the D gene may be TRBD1, 5 bases matching. The sequence derives from an adult with an advanced solid tumor such as melanoma, head and neck, liver or kidney cancer. The CDR3 protein sequence reads: CASSDEQGPDTQYF. The DNA sequence follows: TGTGCCAGCAGCGACGAGCAGGGTCCAGATACGCAGTATTTT.